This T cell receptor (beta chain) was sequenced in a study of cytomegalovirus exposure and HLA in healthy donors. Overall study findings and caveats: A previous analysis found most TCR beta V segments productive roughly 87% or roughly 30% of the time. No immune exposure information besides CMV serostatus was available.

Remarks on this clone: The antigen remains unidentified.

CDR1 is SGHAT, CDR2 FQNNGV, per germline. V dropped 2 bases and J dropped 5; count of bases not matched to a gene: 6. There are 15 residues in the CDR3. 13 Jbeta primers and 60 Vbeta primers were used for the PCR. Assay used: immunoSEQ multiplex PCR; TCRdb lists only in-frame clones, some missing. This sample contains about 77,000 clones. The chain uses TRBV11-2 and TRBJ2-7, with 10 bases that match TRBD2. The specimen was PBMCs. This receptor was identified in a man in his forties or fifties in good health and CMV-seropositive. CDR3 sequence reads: CASSLRASGSHEQYF. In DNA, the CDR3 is TGTGCCAGCAGCTTACGGGCTAGCGGGAGCCACGAGCAGTACTTC.